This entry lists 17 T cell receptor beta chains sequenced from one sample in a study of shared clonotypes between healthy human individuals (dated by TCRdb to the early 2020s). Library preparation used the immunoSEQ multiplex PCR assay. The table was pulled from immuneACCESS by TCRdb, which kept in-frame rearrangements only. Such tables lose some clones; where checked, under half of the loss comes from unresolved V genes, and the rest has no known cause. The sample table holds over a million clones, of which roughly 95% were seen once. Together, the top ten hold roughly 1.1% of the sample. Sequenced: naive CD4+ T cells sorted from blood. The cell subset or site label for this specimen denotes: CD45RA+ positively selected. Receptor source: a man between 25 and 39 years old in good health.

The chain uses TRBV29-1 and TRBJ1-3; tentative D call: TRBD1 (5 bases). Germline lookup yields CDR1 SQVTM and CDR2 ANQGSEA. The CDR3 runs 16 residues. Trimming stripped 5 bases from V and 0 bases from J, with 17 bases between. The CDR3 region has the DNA TGCAGCGTTCAAGGGACGGCGGTAAGCTCTGGAAACACCATATATTTT. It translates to CSVQGTAVSSGNTIYF.

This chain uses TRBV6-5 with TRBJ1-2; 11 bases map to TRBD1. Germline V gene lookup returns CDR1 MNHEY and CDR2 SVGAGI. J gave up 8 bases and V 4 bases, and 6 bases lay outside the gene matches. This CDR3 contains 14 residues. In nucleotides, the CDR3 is TGTGCCAGCAGTTTGGGGACAGGGGGTTCCGGCTACACCTTC. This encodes CASSLGTGGSGYTF.

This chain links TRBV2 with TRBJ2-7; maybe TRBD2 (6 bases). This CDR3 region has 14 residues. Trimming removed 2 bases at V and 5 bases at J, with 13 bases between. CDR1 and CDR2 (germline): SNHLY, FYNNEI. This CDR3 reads CASSESRGSDEQYF. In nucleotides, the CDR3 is TGTGCCAGCAGTGAATCTCGGGGGTCGGACGAGCAGTACTTC.

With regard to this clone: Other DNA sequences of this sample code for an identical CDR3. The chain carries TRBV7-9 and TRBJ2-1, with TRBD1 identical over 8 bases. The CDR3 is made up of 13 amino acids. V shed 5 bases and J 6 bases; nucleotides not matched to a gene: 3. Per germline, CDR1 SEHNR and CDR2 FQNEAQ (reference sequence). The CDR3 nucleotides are TGTGCCAGCAGCCCTACAGGGGGCAATGAGCAGTTCTTC. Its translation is CASSPTGGNEQFF.

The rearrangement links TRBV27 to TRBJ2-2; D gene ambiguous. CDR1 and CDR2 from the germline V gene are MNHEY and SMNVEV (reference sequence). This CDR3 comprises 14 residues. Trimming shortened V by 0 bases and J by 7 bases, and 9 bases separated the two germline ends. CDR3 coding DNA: TGTGCCAGCAGTTTATCCCTCCCGGACGGGGAGCTGTTTTTT. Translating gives CASSLSLPDGELFF.

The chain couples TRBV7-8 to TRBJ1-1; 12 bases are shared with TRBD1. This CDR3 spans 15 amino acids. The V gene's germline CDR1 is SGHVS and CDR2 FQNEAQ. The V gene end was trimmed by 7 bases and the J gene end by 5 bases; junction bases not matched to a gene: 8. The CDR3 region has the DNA TGTGCCAGCACCCAAGGGACAGGGGGCAGGACTGAAGCTTTCTTT. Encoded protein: CASTQGTGGRTEAFF.

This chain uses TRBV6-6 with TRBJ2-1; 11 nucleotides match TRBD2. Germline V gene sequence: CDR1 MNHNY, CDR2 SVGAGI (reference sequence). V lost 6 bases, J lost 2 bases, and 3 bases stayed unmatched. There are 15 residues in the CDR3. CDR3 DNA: TGTGCCAGCAGGGGGACTAGCGGAACCTACAATGAGCAGTTCTTC. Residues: CASRGTSGTYNEQFF.

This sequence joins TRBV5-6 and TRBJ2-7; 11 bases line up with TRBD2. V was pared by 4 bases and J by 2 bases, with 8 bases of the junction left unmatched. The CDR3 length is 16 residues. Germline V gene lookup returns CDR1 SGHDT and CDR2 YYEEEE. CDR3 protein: CASSRTPGLAAYEQYF. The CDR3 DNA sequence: TGTGCCAGCAGCCGGACACCGGGACTAGCGGCCTACGAGCAGTACTTC.

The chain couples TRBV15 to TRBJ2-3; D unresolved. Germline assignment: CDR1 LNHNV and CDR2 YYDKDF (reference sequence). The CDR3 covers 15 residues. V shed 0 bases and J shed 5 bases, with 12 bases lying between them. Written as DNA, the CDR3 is TGTGCCACCAGCAGAGATCCAGCCCGTGAAGATACGCAGTATTTT. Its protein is CATSRDPAREDTQYF.

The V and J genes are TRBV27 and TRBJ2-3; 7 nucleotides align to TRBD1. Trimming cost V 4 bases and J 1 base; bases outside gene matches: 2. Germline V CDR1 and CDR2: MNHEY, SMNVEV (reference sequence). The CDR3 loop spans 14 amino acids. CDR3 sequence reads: CASSWTGRTDTQYF. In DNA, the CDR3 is TGTGCCAGCAGTTGGACAGGTCGCACAGATACGCAGTATTTT.

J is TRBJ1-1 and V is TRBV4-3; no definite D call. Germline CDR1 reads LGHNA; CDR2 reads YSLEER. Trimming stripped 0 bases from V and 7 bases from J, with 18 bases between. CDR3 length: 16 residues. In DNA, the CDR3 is TGCGCCAGCAGCCAAGATCCCGGGTTATTTATGGGTGAAGCTTTCTTT. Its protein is CASSQDPGLFMGEAFF.

CDR3 sequence reads: CSTGTGVRADTQYF. The CDR3 region has the DNA TGCAGCACTGGGACAGGGGTACGGGCAGATACGCAGTATTTT. The chain employs TRBV29-1 and TRBJ2-3; TRBD1 matches 10 bases. Germline loops: CDR1 SQVTM, CDR2 ANQGSEA. With 8 bases clipped from V and 4 bases from J, the junction kept 9 bases outside the gene matches. The CDR3 spans 14 residues.

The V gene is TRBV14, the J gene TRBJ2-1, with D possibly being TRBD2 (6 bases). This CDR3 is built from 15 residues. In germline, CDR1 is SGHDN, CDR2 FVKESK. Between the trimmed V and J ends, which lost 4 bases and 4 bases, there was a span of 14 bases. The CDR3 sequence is CASSLGTGDYNEQFF. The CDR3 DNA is TGTGCCAGCAGCCTCGGGACGGGGGATTACAATGAGCAGTTCTTC.

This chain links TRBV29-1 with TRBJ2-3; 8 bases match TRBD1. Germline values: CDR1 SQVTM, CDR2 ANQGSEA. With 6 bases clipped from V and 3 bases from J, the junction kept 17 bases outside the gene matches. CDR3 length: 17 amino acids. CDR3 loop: CSVLPLTDRVTTDTQYF. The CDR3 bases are TGCAGCGTGCTCCCTCTGACGGACAGGGTTACGACAGATACGCAGTATTTT.

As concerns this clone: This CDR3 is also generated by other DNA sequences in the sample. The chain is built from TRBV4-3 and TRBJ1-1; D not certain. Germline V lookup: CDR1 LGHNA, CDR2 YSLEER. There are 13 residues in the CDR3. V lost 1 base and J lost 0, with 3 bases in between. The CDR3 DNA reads TGCGCCAGCAGCCAAGTCATGAACACTGAAGCTTTCTTT. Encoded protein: CASSQVMNTEAFF.

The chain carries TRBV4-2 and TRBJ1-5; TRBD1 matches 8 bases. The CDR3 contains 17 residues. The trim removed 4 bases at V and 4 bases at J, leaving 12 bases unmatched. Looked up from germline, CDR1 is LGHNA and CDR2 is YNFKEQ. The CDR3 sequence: CASSPGQGAARNQPQHF. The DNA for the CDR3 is TGTGCCAGCAGCCCAGGACAGGGTGCAGCCCGAAATCAGCCCCAGCATTTT.

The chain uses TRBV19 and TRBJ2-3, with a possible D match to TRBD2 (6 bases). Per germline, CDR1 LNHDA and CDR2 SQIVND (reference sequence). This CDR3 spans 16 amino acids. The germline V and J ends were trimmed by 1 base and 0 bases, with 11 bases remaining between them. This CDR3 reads CASSIVTSRSTDTQYF. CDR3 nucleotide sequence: TGTGCCAGTAGTATAGTAACTAGCAGAAGCACAGATACGCAGTATTTT.